These T cell receptor beta chains were read from a single sample in a study of blood T cells in healthy people across ages. TCRdb independently ran MiXCR on the 5' RACE reads; one entry per CDR3 protein. The table lists hundreds of thousands of distinct CDR3 sequences, about 24% of them singletons. Separately, the same data were catalogued under a study of T cells of mothers and their children.

What was sequenced was blood. The receptors were sampled from a boy aged 5-17 years in good health. The CDR3 runs from the conserved cysteine through the conserved F or W. D genes are given only for firm matches. Some rows have no size entry. The others give once, few or many, or a class for an expanded clone.

j_call d_call v_call clone_size cdr3_nt cdr3_aa
TRBJ2-7 - TRBV7-8 - TGTGCCAGCAGCCCTAATACAGCTGCTGGCGAGCAGTACTTC CASSPNTAAGEQYF
TRBJ2-7 TRBD2 TRBV5-6 - TGTGCCAGCAGCTTGTGGGGGGGACTAGCCACCTACGAGCAGTACTTC CASSLWGGLATYEQYF
TRBJ2-5 TRBD2 TRBV20-1 - TGCAGTGCTATGAACCCTGGGACTAGCTGGAGGGAGACCCAGTACTTC CSAMNPGTSWRETQYF
TRBJ2-7 TRBD2 TRBV10-3 - TGTGCCATCAGTTCGGGACTAGCGGGAGAGGGCTACGAGCAGTACTTC CAISSGLAGEGYEQYF
TRBJ2-7 TRBD1 TRBV12-3/TRBV12-4 - TGTGCCAGCAGGAAAGGACAGGGCTACGAGCAGTACTTC CASRKGQGYEQYF
TRBJ1-1 TRBD1 TRBV7-9 - TGTGCCAGCAGGCGAGACAGGGGGAGTGCCCTTGAAGCTTTCTTT CASRRDRGSALEAFF
TRBJ2-4 - TRBV12-5 few TGTGCTAGTGGTTTGGCGGGGGCGAACATTCAGTACTTC CASGLAGANIQYF
TRBJ2-7 - TRBV2 few TGTGCCAGCAGTCGCTTCCGGGACGCATCCTACGAGCAGTACTTC CASSRFRDASYEQYF
TRBJ2-5 TRBD1 TRBV5-1 - TGCGCCAGCAGCCTTACAGGGGATTGGCAAGAGACCCAGTACTTC CASSLTGDWQETQYF
TRBJ1-5 - TRBV3-1 - TGTGCCAGCAGCCAAGATGGGGCAGCTGAAGGGCCCCAGCATTTT CASSQDGAAEGPQHF
TRBJ1-6 TRBD1 TRBV6-2/TRBV6-3 many TGTGCCAGCAGCCCACCGGGACAGGATAATTCACCCCTCCACTTT CASSPPGQDNSPLHF
TRBJ1-4 - TRBV10-3 - TGTGCCATCAGAAGGGCCGCAGAAGGCGAAAAACTGTTTTTT CAIRRAAEGEKLFF
TRBJ2-3 - TRBV7-2 - TGTGCCAGCAGCTTAGGCGGCCAGCGCACAGATACGCAGTATTTT CASSLGGQRTDTQYF
TRBJ2-7 - TRBV7-9 - TGTGCCAGCAGCCTTGCCCTGGGGGACCGCTCCTACGAGCAGTACTTC CASSLALGDRSYEQYF
TRBJ2-5 - TRBV15 - TGTGCCACCAGCAGAGATATTGGCAACCAAGAGACCCAGTACTTC CATSRDIGNQETQYF
TRBJ2-7 - TRBV27 - TGTGCCAGCAGTTTTAGCTATGAGGGTTTATCCTACGAGCAGTACTTC CASSFSYEGLSYEQYF
TRBJ1-5 TRBD1 TRBV6-6 few TGTGCCAGCAGTTACTCGACCGGGACAGGGGCCCAGCCCCAGCATTTT CASSYSTGTGAQPQHF
TRBJ2-1 TRBD1 TRBV28 - TGTGCCAGCAGTTTGGCTTTTTTGGACAGGGTAATAAATGAGCAGTTCTTC CASSLAFLDRVINEQFF
TRBJ2-3 - TRBV6-5 few TGTGCCAGCAGACAAATAGCGGGCACAGATACGCAGTATTTT CASRQIAGTDTQYF
TRBJ2-7 - TRBV27 few TGTGCCAGCAGTTTATTCCCCCCGCGGAGGCCAGAGCTTGACGAGCAGTACTTC CASSLFPPRRPELDEQYF
TRBJ1-2 TRBD1 TRBV29-1 few TGCAGTGACAGGGGGCAAGACTATGGCTACACCTTC CSDRGQDYGYTF
TRBJ1-5 - TRBV12-3/TRBV12-4 few TGTGCCAGCATCTTAACAGGGTCAGGGCAGCCCCAGCATTTT CASILTGSGQPQHF
TRBJ1-1 - TRBV19 - TGTGCCAGTAGTTCTTCCGAGGTTGTGTCGGGGAAAAGGGGCACTGAAGCTTTCTTT CASSSSEVVSGKRGTEAFF
TRBJ2-3 - TRBV7-9 few TGTGCCAGCAGCCAACAACGGGACGTTTGGAGCCCAGATACGCAGTATTTT CASSQQRDVWSPDTQYF
TRBJ2-7 TRBD1 TRBV7-9 - TGTGCCAGCAGCTTAGCGCCCGGGACAGGGGTTGACGAGCAGTACTTC CASSLAPGTGVDEQYF
TRBJ2-7 - TRBV29-1 - TGCAGCGTTGAGATGGGGGCTCTCGAGCAGTACTTC CSVEMGALEQYF
TRBJ2-5 - TRBV12-3/TRBV12-4 - TGTGTCAGCAGTTTAGTACTAGGGGAGACCCAGTACTTC CVSSLVLGETQYF